What follows describes a single T cell receptor (beta chain). The data stem from a study of blood T cell repertoires in COVID-19. Study background: The origin of the acute and convalescent COVID-19 samples was the United States, Italy and Spain. Sources were T cells, B-cell-depleted T cells, or PBMCs; the material itself was cDNA or gDNA.

Adults between about 18 and 89 years of age took part from 24 US areas. In the original analysis: Counts of nucleated cells, estimated from reference gene primer amplification, were obtained. Produced via immunoSEQ multiplex PCR; TCRdb's table is partial and in-frame only. D and trimming were read from the DNA, whereas the V and J calls and clone size are those reported in that table. The sample includes about 270,000 clones, around 90% seen only once; the top ten take about 4%. Germline V gene sequence: CDR1 GTSNPN, CDR2 SVGIG (reference sequence). V lost 5 bases to trimming and J lost 4 bases, with 12 bases between them. This CDR3 has 14 residues.

This receptor was taken from a woman aged 25 to 39 with acute COVID-19. Source material: PBMCs or T cells enriched from blood (not recorded which). V usage is TRBV30 and J usage is TRBJ1-6; D unclear. Written as DNA, the CDR3 is TGTGCCTGGGATACACCCGGGTATAATTCACCCCTCCACTTT. Its protein product is CAWDTPGYNSPLHF. Together with reference TRBV30 and TRBJ1-6, the CDR3 gives the full variable domain: SQTIHQWPATLVQPVGSPLSLECTVEGTSNPNLYWYRQAAGRGLQLLFYSVGIGQISSEVPQNLSASRPQDRQFILSSKKLLLSDSGFYLCAWDTPGYNSPLHFGNGTRLTVT.